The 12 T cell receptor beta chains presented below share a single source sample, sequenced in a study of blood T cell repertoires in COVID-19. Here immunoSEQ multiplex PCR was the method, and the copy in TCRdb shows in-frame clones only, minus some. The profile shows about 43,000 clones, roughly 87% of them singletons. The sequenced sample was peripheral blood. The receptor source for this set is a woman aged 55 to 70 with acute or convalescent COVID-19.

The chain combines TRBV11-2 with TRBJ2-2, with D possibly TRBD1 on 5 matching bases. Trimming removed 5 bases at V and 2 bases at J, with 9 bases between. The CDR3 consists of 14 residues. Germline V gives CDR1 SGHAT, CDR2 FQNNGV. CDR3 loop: CASSQQGNTGELFF. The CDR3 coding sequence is TGTGCCAGCAGCCAGCAGGGAAACACCGGGGAGCTGTTTTTT.

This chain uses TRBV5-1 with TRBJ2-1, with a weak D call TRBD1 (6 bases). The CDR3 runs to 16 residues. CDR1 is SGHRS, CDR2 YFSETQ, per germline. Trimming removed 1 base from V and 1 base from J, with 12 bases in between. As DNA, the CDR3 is TGCGCCAGCAGCTTGTTGGGGGCAGATTCCTACAATGAGCAGTTCTTC. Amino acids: CASSLLGADSYNEQFF. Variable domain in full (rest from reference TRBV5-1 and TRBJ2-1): KAGVTQTPRYLIKTRGQQVTLSCSPISGHRSVSWYQQTPGQGLQFLFEYFSETQRNKGNFPGRFSGRQFSNSRSEMNVSTLELGDSALYLCASSLLGADSYNEQFFGPGTRLTVL.

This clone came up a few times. The CDR3 DNA follows: TGCAGCGTTGGGTACAGGGGAGGGGAGCTGTTTTTT. Its translation: CSVGYRGGELFF. The J gene is TRBJ2-2, the V gene TRBV29-1; TRBD1 aligns across 7 bases. Germline trimming cut 4 bases from V and 8 bases from J; bases unmatched to any gene: 4. This CDR3 is 12 amino acids long. Germline V gives CDR1 SQVTM, CDR2 ANQGSEA.

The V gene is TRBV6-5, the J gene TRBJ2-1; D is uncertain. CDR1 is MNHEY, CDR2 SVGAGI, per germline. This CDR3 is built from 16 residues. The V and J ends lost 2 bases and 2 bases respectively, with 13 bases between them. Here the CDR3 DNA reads TGTGCCAGCAGTTACCCCCAGGCCCCCCCCTACAATGAGCAGTTCTTC. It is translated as CASSYPQAPPYNEQFF.

The CDR3 DNA sequence: TGTGCCAGCAGCTTAACTAGCGGGGGGGCCGTCGGCTTATACGAGCAGTACTTC. Translated, it gives CASSLTSGGAVGLYEQYF. The chain employs TRBV7-6 and TRBJ2-7, with 13 positions matching TRBD2. This CDR3 has 18 amino acids. From germline, CDR1 is SGHVS and CDR2 FNYEAQ. The junction had 11 bases not matched to a gene; V was cut back by 2 bases and J by 4 bases.

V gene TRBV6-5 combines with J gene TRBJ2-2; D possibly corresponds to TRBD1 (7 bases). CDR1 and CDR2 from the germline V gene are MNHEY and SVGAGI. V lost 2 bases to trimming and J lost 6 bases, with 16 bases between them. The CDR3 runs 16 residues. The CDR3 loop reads CASSYLTTGRPGELFF. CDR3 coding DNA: TGTGCCAGCAGTTACCTCACGACAGGGAGGCCCGGGGAGCTGTTTTTT.

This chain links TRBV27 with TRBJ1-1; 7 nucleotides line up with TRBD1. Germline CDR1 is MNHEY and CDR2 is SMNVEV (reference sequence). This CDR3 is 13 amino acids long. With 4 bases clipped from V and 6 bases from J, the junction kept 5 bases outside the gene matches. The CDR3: CASSYRDRAEAFF. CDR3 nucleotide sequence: TGTGCCAGCAGTTACCGGGACAGAGCTGAAGCTTTCTTT.

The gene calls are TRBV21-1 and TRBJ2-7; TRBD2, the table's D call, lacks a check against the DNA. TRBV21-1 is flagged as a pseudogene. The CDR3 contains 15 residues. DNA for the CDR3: TGTGCCAGCAGCAAAGATGGAGGGTTTTCCTACGAGCAGTACTTC. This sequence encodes CASSKDGGFSYEQYF.

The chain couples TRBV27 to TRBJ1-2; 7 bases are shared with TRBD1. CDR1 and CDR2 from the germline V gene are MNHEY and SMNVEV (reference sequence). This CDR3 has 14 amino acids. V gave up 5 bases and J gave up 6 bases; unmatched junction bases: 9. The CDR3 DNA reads TGTGCCAGCAGTCCGGCAGGGGGTAGAGATGGCTACACCTTC. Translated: CASSPAGGRDGYTF.

CDR3 sequence: CASSVGQGNTGELFF. CDR3 coding DNA: TGTGCCAGCAGTGTGGGACAGGGGAACACCGGGGAGCTGTTTTTT. The chain combines TRBV2 with TRBJ2-2, with 9 bases lining up with TRBD1. Trimming cost V 4 bases and J 1 base; bases outside gene matches: 1. This CDR3 spans 15 amino acids. Germline assignment: CDR1 SNHLY and CDR2 FYNNEI.

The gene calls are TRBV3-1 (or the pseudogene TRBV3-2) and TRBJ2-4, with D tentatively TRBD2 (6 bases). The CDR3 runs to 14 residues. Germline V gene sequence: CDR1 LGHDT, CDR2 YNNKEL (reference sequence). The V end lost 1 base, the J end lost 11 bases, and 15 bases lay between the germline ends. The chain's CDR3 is CASSQGRREELQYF. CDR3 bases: TGTGCCAGCAGCCAAGGGAGGAGGGAAGAGCTTCAGTACTTC.

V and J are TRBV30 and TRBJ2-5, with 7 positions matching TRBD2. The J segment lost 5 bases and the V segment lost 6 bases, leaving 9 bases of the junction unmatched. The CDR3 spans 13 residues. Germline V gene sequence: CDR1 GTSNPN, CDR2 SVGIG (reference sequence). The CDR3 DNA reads TGTGCCTGCCAATGGGGGGGAGGGGAGACCCAGTACTTC. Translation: CACQWGGGETQYF.